The clone carrying this TCR beta chain was counted ten times or more. Its antigen is as yet unknown. The sample is drawn from a study of T cells in Graves' hyperthyroidism and ophthalmopathy. It was RNA transcripts that yielded the amplified TCR beta CDR3 regions. HTBI primers were the set used in a first-round RT-PCR of the TCR CDR3. TCRdb reprocessed the multiplex PCR reads with MiXCR, giving one entry per CDR3 protein. The repertoire holds about 410,000 distinct CDR3 sequences, with over 12% as singletons. Germline lookup yields CDR1 MNHEY and CDR2 SMNVEV (reference sequence). V was trimmed by 1 base and J by 7 bases, leaving 17 bases between them. CDR3 length: 15 residues. Ophthalmopathy patients had Clinical Activity Score at least 3, NOSPECS grade at least 4, duration under 3 months. Study-wide results and caveats: Ophthalmopathy was separated from stable hyperthyroidism by a 13 V-J model. Before onset, ophthalmopathy was predicted by the model a median around 6.5 months earlier.

Sample: blood. The sequence derives from a young man with Graves' ophthalmopathy. This chain joins TRBV27 and TRBJ2-7; D ambiguous. The CDR3, as DNA: TGTGCCAGCAGTTTATTGGGCAGAAGAGCCGCTGAGCAGTACTTC. It translates to CASSLLGRRAAEQYF.